Following are 14 T cell receptor beta chains from one sample sequenced in a study of blood T cell repertoires in COVID-19. The protocol was immunoSEQ multiplex PCR, while the TCRdb copy is restricted to in-frame clones and leaves out a portion. Here the sample spans 98,000 or so clones, roughly four fifths being singletons. The sequenced sample was peripheral blood. The origin of the receptors is a man aged 60 to 69 with acute or convalescent COVID-19.

This clone has only one observation. The CDR3 spells CATSDIPLAGPNEQFF. The CDR3 nucleotides are TGTGCCACCAGTGATATACCACTAGCGGGGCCTAATGAGCAGTTCTTC. The chain couples TRBV24-1 to TRBJ2-1; 10 bases are shared with TRBD2. CDR3 length: 16 residues. Germline trimming cut 3 bases from V and 7 bases from J; bases unmatched to any gene: 8. Germline CDR1 and CDR2: KGHDR and SFDVKD.

This clone was seen more than once but under ten times. The rearrangement joins TRBV18 to TRBJ1-2, with D hard to call. This CDR3 comprises 16 residues. The germline CDR1 and CDR2 sequences are KGHSH and LQKENI. V lost 0 bases to trimming and J lost 4 bases, with 15 bases between them. CDR3 bases: TGTGCCAGCTCACCACCTACTTCGACATTAATCTATGGCTACACCTTC. Translating it yields CASSPPTSTLIYGYTF.

The chain links TRBV28 to TRBJ2-7; 7 bases match TRBD1. V shed 6 bases and J 6 bases; nucleotides not matched to a gene: 5. CDR1 is MDHEN and CDR2 is SYDVKM in the germline V gene. The CDR3 extends over 12 amino acids. The CDR3: CASRTPGGEQYF. CDR3 nucleotide sequence: TGTGCCAGCAGAACACCAGGGGGCGAGCAGTACTTC. Filled out from reference TRBV28 and TRBJ2-7, the complete variable domain reads DVKVTQSSRYLVKRTGEKVFLECVQDMDHENMFWYRQDPGLGLRLIYFSYDVKMKEKGDIPEGYSVSREKKERFSLILESASTNQTSMYLCASRTPGGEQYFGPGTRLTVT.

The gene calls are TRBV7-2 and TRBJ2-5, with TRBD1 matching 12 bases. CDR1 is SGHTA and CDR2 is FQGNSA in the germline V gene. The CDR3 is 14 amino acids. The V segment lost 3 bases and the J segment 4 bases; nucleotides outside the gene matches: 0. The CDR3 DNA follows: TGTGCCAGCAGCTTGGGACAGGGGGCAGAGACCCAGTACTTC. Amino acid sequence: CASSLGQGAETQYF.

The rearrangement links TRBV29-1 to TRBJ2-3; 11 bases agree with TRBD2. V was pared by 5 bases and J by 1 base, with 5 bases of the junction left unmatched. CDR3 size: 15 residues. CDR1 SQVTM and CDR2 ANQGSEA come from the germline V gene. CDR3 sequence: CSVIGLAGGTDTQYF. The DNA of the CDR3 is TGCAGCGTTATTGGACTAGCGGGCGGCACAGATACGCAGTATTTT.

V is TRBV18 and J is TRBJ1-1; 7 positions match TRBD1. The CDR3 length is 15 residues. Germline loops: CDR1 KGHSH, CDR2 LQKENI. Trimming cost V 3 bases and J 5 bases; bases outside gene matches: 9. The CDR3 here is CASSPPTGYETEAFF. CDR3 nucleotide sequence: TGTGCCAGCTCACCCCCGACAGGGTACGAGACTGAAGCTTTCTTT.

The chain links TRBV18 to TRBJ1-4, with a weak D call TRBD1 (5 bases). The CDR3 covers 13 residues. Trimming removed 4 bases at V and 8 bases at J, with 11 bases between. CDR1 and CDR2 from the germline V gene are KGHSH and LQKENI. The CDR3 DNA reads TGTGCCAGCTCACAGGGGAACGGAGAAAAACTGTTTTTT. It specifies CASSQGNGEKLFF.

The rearrangement joins TRBV3-1 (or the pseudogene TRBV3-2) to TRBJ1-3; D remains ambiguous. Germline loops: CDR1 LGHDT, CDR2 YNNKEL (reference sequence). This CDR3 is built from 13 residues. V was clipped by 1 base and J by 4 bases, with 5 bases between them. The CDR3 region is CASSQGEGNTIYF. In nucleotides, the CDR3 is TGTGCCAGCAGCCAAGGAGAAGGAAACACCATATATTTT.

This clone was observed a single time. This chain uses TRBV5-1 with TRBJ2-1; D unclear. Trimming pared 3 bases from V and 6 bases from J, leaving 13 bases between. This CDR3 spans 14 amino acids. In germline, CDR1 is SGHRS, CDR2 YFSETQ. The CDR3 is CASSSGGLGNEQFF. DNA of the CDR3: TGCGCCAGCAGCTCCGGTGGGCTCGGCAATGAGCAGTTCTTC. Using reference TRBV5-1 and TRBJ2-1 for the parts outside the CDR3, the full variable domain is KAGVTQTPRYLIKTRGQQVTLSCSPISGHRSVSWYQQTPGQGLQFLFEYFSETQRNKGNFPGRFSGRQFSNSRSEMNVSTLELGDSALYLCASSSGGLGNEQFFGPGTRLTVL.

The rearrangement joins TRBV4-2 to TRBJ2-3; no definite D call. Germline values: CDR1 LGHNA, CDR2 YNFKEQ. This CDR3 comprises 14 residues. The ends were cut back, 1 base at V and 2 bases at J, with 7 bases in the middle. The CDR3 protein is CASSQATVTDTQYF. The CDR3 DNA reads as TGTGCCAGCAGCCAAGCAACAGTCACAGATACGCAGTATTTT.

The rearrangement links TRBV27 to TRBJ1-2; no clear D gene. The germline V gene encodes CDR1 MNHEY and CDR2 SMNVEV (reference sequence). There are 14 residues in the CDR3. V was clipped by 2 bases and J by 0 bases, with 7 bases between them. CDR3: CASSLSRSNYGYTF. The CDR3 DNA reads as TGTGCCAGCAGTTTAAGCAGGTCTAACTATGGCTACACCTTC.

V usage is TRBV7-3 and J usage is TRBJ2-2; D possibly corresponds to TRBD2 (6 bases). Trimming took off 4 bases at V and 7 bases at J, with 13 bases between the two ends. The CDR3 length is 14 residues. The V gene's germline CDR1 is SGHTA and CDR2 FQGTGA. CDR3 amino acids: CASSSQPGGGELFF. CDR3 in DNA: TGTGCCAGCAGCTCCCAACCCGGGGGCGGGGAGCTGTTTTTT.

The chain carries TRBV7-8 and TRBJ1-3; no clear D. The CDR3 length is 14 residues. CDR1 is SGHVS, CDR2 FQNEAQ, per germline. Trimming pared 2 bases from V and 0 bases from J, leaving 5 bases between. The CDR3 bases are TGTGCCAGCAGCTTAAGCCGCTCTGGAAACACCATATATTTT. This translates into CASSLSRSGNTIYF. Complete variable domain (other parts from reference TRBV7-8 and TRBJ1-3): GAGVSQSPRYKVAKRGQDVALRCDPISGHVSLFWYQQALGQGPEFLTYFQNEAQLDKSGLPSDRFFAERPEGSVSTLKIQRTQQEDSAVYLCASSLSRSGNTIYFGEGSWLTVV.

Written as DNA, the CDR3 is TGTGCCAGCGTCAGGGAGGATTTTGGTACTGAAGCTTTCTTT. Translating it yields CASVREDFGTEAFF. The gene calls are TRBV2 and TRBJ1-1; TRBD1 is a possible D gene (5 bases). The CDR3 has 14 residues. Germline loops: CDR1 SNHLY, CDR2 FYNNEI. Trimming stripped 8 bases from V and 5 bases from J, with 18 bases between.